This T cell receptor beta chain comes out of a study of blood T cell repertoires in COVID-19. Study-wide context: PBMCs, B-cell-depleted T cells, or T cells provided the cDNA or gDNA that made up the material.

Unmatched junction bases numbered 11, after V lost 2 bases and J lost 5 bases. This CDR3 comprises 17 residues. CDR1 SGDLS and CDR2 YYNGEE come from the germline V gene. Categorization into cohorts depended on clinical history that participants reported. This table comes from immunoSEQ multiplex PCR, and its TCRdb copy is limited to in-frame clones, with some not included. The sample has about 400,000 clones, 70% to 90% seen once. What was sequenced was PBMCs or T cells enriched from blood (not recorded which). This receptor was obtained from a woman younger than 35 with acute COVID-19. This chain links TRBV9 with TRBJ2-3; 10 positions agree with TRBD2. CDR3 residues: CASSVATLAGVQDTQYF. The CDR3 bases are TGTGCCAGCAGCGTCGCTACTCTAGCGGGGGTACAAGATACGCAGTATTTT.